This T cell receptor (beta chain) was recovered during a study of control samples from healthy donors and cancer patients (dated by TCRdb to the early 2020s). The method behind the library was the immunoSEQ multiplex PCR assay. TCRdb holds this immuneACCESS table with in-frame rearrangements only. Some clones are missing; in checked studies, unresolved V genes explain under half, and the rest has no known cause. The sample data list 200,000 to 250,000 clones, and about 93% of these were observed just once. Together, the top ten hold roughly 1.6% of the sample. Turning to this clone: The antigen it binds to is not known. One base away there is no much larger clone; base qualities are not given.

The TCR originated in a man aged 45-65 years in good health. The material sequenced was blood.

This receptor carries the CDR3 CASSLGGRGKSSYNSPLHF. DNA sequence: TGTGCCAGCAGCTTGGGCGGCAGGGGTAAAAGCTCCTATAATTCACCCCTCCACTTT. The chain joins TRBV5-4 to TRBJ1-6; TRBD1 could be the D gene, as 6 bases match. The CDR3 contains 19 residues, cysteine and phenylalanine counted. Only CDR3 DNA is held: 57 bases, read in frame from base 1. CDR1 and CDR2 are read off the germline V gene (reference sequence) as SGHNT and YYREEE. V is pared back by 0 bases and J by 0 bases, with 16 bases lying between the germline termini.